These T cell receptor beta chains were read from a single sample in a study of cytomegalovirus exposure and HLA in healthy donors. Profiled with immunoSEQ multiplex PCR; TCRdb holds only in-frame clones, not every one. The profile covers about 360,000 clones, with 86% appearing a single time and roughly 0.83% taken by the ten largest. Material for sequencing was PBMCs. The receptors here all came from a woman aged 18-29 years in good health and CMV-seronegative. Each CDR3 is given with its conserved first and last residue. A D gene is named only where the DNA matches it firmly. Part of the rows lack a size; the others show once, few, many or a class for expanded clones.

cdr3_length clone_size j_call v_call d_call cdr3_aa cdr3_nt
16 once TRBJ1-2 TRBV6-5 - CASSYSLEGPDYGYTF TGTGCCAGCAGTTACTCGCTCGAGGGCCCAGACTATGGCTACACCTTC
14 few TRBJ2-3 TRBV5-1 - CASSLEGGTDTQYF TGCGCCAGCAGCTTGGAAGGGGGTACAGATACGCAGTATTTT
13 - TRBJ1-5 TRBV4-1 - CASSQDPRQPQHF TGCGCCAGCAGCCAAGATCCCCGTCAGCCCCAGCATTTT
14 - TRBJ2-6 TRBV30 - CAGEGVSGANVLTF TGTGCCGGGGAAGGGGTCTCCGGGGCCAACGTCCTGACTTTC
14 - TRBJ2-2 TRBV27 - CASRPGLLTGELFF TGTGCCAGCAGACCGGGACTTCTCACCGGGGAGCTGTTTTTT
13 - TRBJ2-2 TRBV2 TRBD2 CASAGDMAGELFF TGTGCCAGCGCGGGAGATATGGCCGGGGAGCTGTTTTTT
16 - TRBJ2-1 TRBV14 - CASSQGGGSSYNEQFF TGTGCCAGCAGCCAGGGCGGGGGCAGCTCCTACAATGAGCAGTTCTTC
15 - TRBJ2-1 TRBV18 TRBD2 CASSLTSGGTTEQFF TGTGCCAGCTCACTGACTAGCGGGGGGACGACTGAGCAGTTCTTC
14 few TRBJ1-6 TRBV25-1 - CASSDVRVRSPLHF TGTGCCAGCAGTGACGTCAGGGTGAGATCACCCCTCCACTTT
19 few TRBJ2-7 TRBV6-1 TRBD2 CASSEIGLGLAGYSYEQYF TGTGCCAGCAGTGAAATAGGGTTGGGGCTAGCGGGTTACTCCTACGAGCAGTACTTC
12 - TRBJ2-7 TRBV7-2 - CASSQTQGKVFF TGTGCCAGCAGCCAAACCCAGGGGAAGGTCTTCTTC
14 - TRBJ2-1 TRBV29-1 - CSGVATSSYNEQFF TGCAGCGGAGTCGCTACGAGCTCCTACAATGAGCAGTTCTTC
15 - TRBJ1-5 TRBV19 - CASSIEDTSNQPQHF TGTGCCAGTAGTATCGAGGACACTAGCAATCAGCCCCAGCATTTT
14 few TRBJ2-7 TRBV5-1 TRBD1 CASSSGQVAYEQYF TGCGCCAGCAGCTCGGGACAGGTGGCCTACGAGCAGTACTTC
14 - TRBJ2-6 TRBV25-1 - CASSVPGAFNVLTF TGTGCCAGCAGTGTCCCGGGAGCGTTCAACGTCCTGACTTTC
13 - TRBJ2-6 TRBV29-1 - CSVVFSGANVLTF TGCAGCGTTGTATTCTCTGGGGCCAACGTCCTGACTTTC
14 few TRBJ2-7 TRBV2 - CASNPSAGTYEQYF TGTGCCAGCAATCCCTCGGCGGGGACCTACGAGCAGTACTTC
17 - TRBJ2-5 TRBV5-1 TRBD2 CASSLAGSGGSQETQYF TGCGCCAGCAGCTTGGCAGGTAGCGGGGGGAGCCAAGAGACCCAGTACTTC
15 - TRBJ2-7 TRBV28 TRBD2 CASSTLTSGSYEQYF TGTGCCAGCAGTACCTTGACTAGCGGGAGCTACGAGCAGTACTTC
15 - TRBJ2-7 TRBV28 - CASSFLVVGSYEQYF TGTGCCAGCAGTTTTTTAGTGGTGGGGAGCTACGAGCAGTACTTC
18 - TRBJ2-3 TRBV21-1 - CASRLGTSGNKGTDTQYF TGTGCCAGCCGACTAGGGACTAGCGGGAACAAGGGCACAGATACGCAGTATTTT
14 - TRBJ2-5 TRBV28 - CASILDSMGETQYF TGTGCCAGCATCTTGGACTCCATGGGGGAGACCCAGTACTTC
16 - TRBJ2-7 TRBV10-1 TRBD1 CASSESRTGGIYEQYF TGCGCCAGCAGTGAGTCGAGGACAGGGGGTATCTACGAGCAGTACTTC
14 - TRBJ1-1 TRBV4-1 TRBD1 CASSQTGGNTEAFF TGCGCCAGCAGCCAGACAGGGGGGAACACTGAAGCTTTCTTT
16 - TRBJ2-3 TRBV6-5 TRBD2 CASSYSGRGSLDTQYF TGTGCCAGCAGTTACTCGGGGAGGGGTTCGTTAGATACGCAGTATTTT
17 - TRBJ2-7 TRBV9 - CASSTDHGQSSSYEQYF TGTGCCAGCAGCACTGACCACGGACAGTCAAGCTCCTACGAGCAGTACTTC